One sample yielded the 18 T cell receptor beta chains listed below, sequenced in a study of shared clonotypes between healthy human individuals. The table came from immunoSEQ multiplex PCR; TCRdb's copy has only in-frame clones and leaves some out. The repertoire holds roughly 500,000 clones, with around 75% as singletons. Sequenced input: PBMCs. The receptors stem from a woman in her 40s in good health. Some clones in this sample may be carry-over from other donors' samples.

V gene TRBV5-1 combines with J gene TRBJ2-7; 10 bases align to TRBD2. The CDR3 length is 15 residues. In germline, CDR1 is SGHRS, CDR2 YFSETQ. Trimming cost V 3 bases and J 5 bases; bases outside gene matches: 8. CDR3 sequence (DNA): TGCGCCAGCAGCTCGAGAAGCGGGAGGGCCGACGAGCAGTACTTC. The encoded protein is CASSSRSGRADEQYF. Full variable domain (outside the CDR3, taken from reference TRBV5-1 and TRBJ2-7): KAGVTQTPRYLIKTRGQQVTLSCSPISGHRSVSWYQQTPGQGLQFLFEYFSETQRNKGNFPGRFSGRQFSNSRSEMNVSTLELGDSALYLCASSSRSGRADEQYFGPGTRLTVT.

The J gene is TRBJ2-6, the V gene TRBV7-3; the D gene is possibly TRBD1 (5 bases). In germline, CDR1 is SGHTA, CDR2 FQGTGA. The CDR3 has 19 residues. V shed 6 bases and J shed 2 bases, with 23 bases lying between them. This CDR3 is CASSQKDQGRLAGANVLTF. DNA for the CDR3: TGTGCCAGCAGTCAAAAAGATCAGGGTCGACTGGCTGGGGCCAACGTCCTGACTTTC.

This clone was seen just once. The chain has TRBV29-1 and TRBJ2-2, with 8 bases fitting TRBD1. Germline V gene lookup returns CDR1 SQVTM and CDR2 ANQGSEA. With V trimmed by 4 bases and J by 1 base, 2 bases remained unmatched. The CDR3 runs to 14 residues. The CDR3 loop reads CSVAGTGNTGELFF. CDR3 bases: TGCAGCGTTGCCGGGACAGGGAACACCGGGGAGCTGTTTTTT.

This clone was seen only a few times. J is TRBJ1-2 and V is TRBV5-4; D gene unclear. The V gene lost 0 bases and the J gene lost 7 bases, with 10 bases spanning the gap. Per the germline V gene, CDR1 is SGHNT and CDR2 is YYREEE (reference sequence). This CDR3 region has 13 residues. The CDR3 nucleotides read TGTGCCAGCAGCTTGGATGGTCGTGGTGGCTACACCTTC. Protein product: CASSLDGRGGYTF.

This chain connects TRBV5-1 to TRBJ2-1, with 13 bases matching TRBD2. From germline, CDR1 is SGHRS and CDR2 YFSETQ. The CDR3 runs to 16 residues. V lost 3 bases and J lost 10; bases outside the gene matches: 10. CDR3: CASSSGLAGEWGEQFF. The CDR3, as DNA: TGCGCCAGCAGCTCCGGACTAGCGGGAGAGTGGGGGGAGCAGTTCTTC.

This clone has a handful of counts. This chain uses TRBV2 with TRBJ2-7, with 8 bases aligning to TRBD1. The length of the CDR3 is 13 residues. Trimming removed 6 bases from V and 1 base from J; junction bases left unmatched: 2. Germline CDR1 is SNHLY and CDR2 is FYNNEI. The CDR3 region is CASRGTGSYEQYF. For the CDR3, the DNA is TGTGCCAGCAGGGGGACAGGTTCCTACGAGCAGTACTTC.

As for this clone: A much larger clone differs by one base, so this may be a read error. This chain links TRBV6-4 with TRBJ2-2; 8 bases map to TRBD1. Germline lookup yields CDR1 MRHNA and CDR2 SNTAGT. The CDR3 length is 14 residues. CDR3 sequence: CTSSETGETGELFF. DNA of the CDR3: TGTACCAGTTCAGAGACAGGGGAGACCGGGGAGCTGTTTTTT.

The CDR3 coding sequence is TGTGCCAGCTCACCACCGTGGGTAGCAGGCGAAGAGACCCAGTACTTC. Amino acid sequence: CASSPPWVAGEETQYF. The V and J genes are TRBV18 and TRBJ2-5; no clear D gene. Germline V gene data show CDR1 as KGHSH and CDR2 as LQKENI. The length of the CDR3 is 16 residues. The V gene lost 0 bases and the J gene lost 3 bases, with 14 bases spanning the gap.

The chain joins TRBV7-6 to TRBJ1-1; a weak D match, TRBD1 (6 bases). The V end lost 5 bases, the J end lost 10 bases, and 17 bases lay between the germline ends. The CDR3 contains 13 residues. Germline-derived CDR1 and CDR2 are SGHVS and FNYEAQ. The CDR3 sequence: CASSLRGGAGAFF. CDR3 nucleotide sequence: TGTGCCAGCAGCCTAAGGGGGGGTGCGGGAGCTTTCTTT.

The chain couples TRBV18 to TRBJ1-1; D gene unclear. V lost 8 bases and J 0 bases, leaving 13 bases between the germline ends. Germline V gives CDR1 KGHSH, CDR2 LQKENI. CDR3 length equals 14 residues. The CDR3 reads CASTSGFMNTEAFF. Here the CDR3 DNA reads TGTGCCAGCACCTCGGGTTTCATGAACACTGAAGCTTTCTTT.

In regard to this clone: In this CDR3 the conserved last residue, phenylalanine or tryptophan, is missing, so a read error is likely. This chain uses TRBV5-1 with TRBJ1-1; 8 nucleotides match TRBD1. This CDR3 contains 13 residues. Germline values: CDR1 SGHRS, CDR2 YFSETQ. The chain's CDR3 is CAGSFGQGTEAFL. CDR3 DNA sequence: TGCGCCGGCAGCTTTGGACAGGGCACCGAAGCTTTCCTT.

The chain is built from TRBV27 and TRBJ2-2; 12 bases fit TRBD2. Per the germline V gene, CDR1 is MNHEY and CDR2 is SMNVEV (reference sequence). This CDR3 is built from 16 residues. J was trimmed by 3 bases and V by 3 bases; bases with no gene match: 2. The CDR3 protein is CASSLTSGSYTGELFF. CDR3 nucleotides: TGTGCCAGCAGTTTGACTAGCGGGAGTTACACCGGGGAGCTGTTTTTT.

The table lists this clone with many counts. The V and J genes are TRBV28 and TRBJ1-3, with 7 bases that match TRBD1. The CDR3 runs to 16 residues. Germline-derived CDR1 and CDR2 are MDHEN and SYDVKM. J gave up 4 bases and V 2 bases, and 8 bases lay outside the gene matches. The CDR3, as DNA: TGTGCCAGCAGTTTAAGCGGGTCAGGGGGAGGAAACACCATATATTTT. Its protein is CASSLSGSGGGNTIYF. The entire variable domain, with the rest obtained from reference TRBV28 and TRBJ1-3, is as follows: DVKVTQSSRYLVKRTGEKVFLECVQDMDHENMFWYRQDPGLGLRLIYFSYDVKMKEKGDIPEGYSVSREKKERFSLILESASTNQTSMYLCASSLSGSGGGNTIYFGEGSWLTVV.

This chain links TRBV5-6 with TRBJ2-1; 10 bases align to TRBD1. Trimming at V came to 1 base and at J to 3 bases, leaving 1 base not matched to a gene. This CDR3 is 15 amino acids long. The germline V gene has CDR1 SGHDT and CDR2 YYEEEE. In DNA form, the CDR3 reads TGTGCCAGCAGCTTGAGGGACAGGGGCTACAATGAGCAGTTCTTC. The encoded protein is CASSLRDRGYNEQFF. The full variable domain, with the rest looked up from reference TRBV5-6 and TRBJ2-1, is DAGVTQSPTHLIKTRGQQVTLRCSPKSGHDTVSWYQQALGQGPQFIFQYYEEEERQRGNFPDRFSGHQFPNYSSELNVNALLLGDSALYLCASSLRDRGYNEQFFGPGTRLTVL.

This chain uses TRBV12-2 with TRBJ2-7; the table's D call, TRBD2, was not checked against the DNA. TRBV12-2 is listed as a pseudogene. This CDR3 has 18 amino acids. CDR3 residues: CASRLAEEGLAVFYEQYF. The CDR3, as DNA: TGTGCAAGTCGCTTAGCAGAGGAGGGACTAGCGGTCTTCTACGAGCAGTACTTC.

The CDR3 is CASRILGQEKLFF. The CDR3 nucleotides are TGTGCCAGCAGGATTTTAGGACAGGAAAAACTGTTTTTT. J is TRBJ1-4 and V is TRBV2, with a tentative D call TRBD1 (6 bases). This CDR3 has 13 amino acids. CDR1 and CDR2 (germline): SNHLY, FYNNEI. The V end lost 6 bases, the J end lost 8 bases, and 13 bases lay between the germline ends.

The CDR3 bases are TGTGCCAGCAGCTTAGGACTAGAACCAAACATTCAGTACTTC. Protein: CASSLGLEPNIQYF. The chain combines TRBV7-2 with TRBJ2-4, with a weak D call TRBD2 (6 bases). Per the germline V gene, CDR1 is SGHTA and CDR2 is FQGNSA. The CDR3 extends over 14 amino acids. With 1 base removed from V and 6 bases from J, the gap between germline ends came to 10 bases.

The V call is TRBV27, the J call TRBJ2-2; 7 nucleotides line up with TRBD2. Trimming at V came to 2 bases and at J to 4 bases, leaving 4 bases not matched to a gene. This CDR3 spans 15 amino acids. Germline V gives CDR1 MNHEY, CDR2 SMNVEV (reference sequence). The CDR3 DNA reads TGTGCCAGCAGTTTAGCGGGAGCGGGCACCGGGGAGCTGTTTTTT. Encoded protein: CASSLAGAGTGELFF.